This T cell receptor beta chain was obtained from a study of T cells in narcolepsy listed by TCRdb under 2018. Concerning the study at large: Patients with narcolepsy type 1 or type 2 (NT1, NT2) and healthy control donors were enrolled in the study. Autoreactive T cells targeting hypocretin neuron self-antigens (hypocretin, TRIB2) were sought in narcolepsy patients, and TCR Vbeta sequencing was used to track clonotypes in blood and CSF.

The method behind the library was the immunoSEQ multiplex PCR assay. TCRdb provides this immuneACCESS table in a form limited to in-frame rearrangements. Some clones are lacking; in checked studies, under half of them reflect an unresolved V gene, and why the rest are absent is not known. The sample table contains tens of thousands of clones; only one count was recorded for about 86% of them. The ten largest clonotypes hold approximately 0.71% of the sample. On this clone: It lacks a known antigen. The sample holds no much larger clone one base away, and base qualities are not on file.

The CDR3 goes from the cysteine to the phenylalanine over 16 residues. Just CDR3 DNA is preserved here, 48 bases in frame from base 1. Trimming costs V 4 bases and J 1 base, and their ends lie 16 bases apart. The germline V gene sets CDR1 to SGHVS and CDR2 to FNYEAQ. What the work shows at the level of the full study, not this receptor alone: Plots comparing CSF and blood CD4+ T cell clonotypes from the same patient highlighted HCRT-specific and TRIB2-specific autoreactive clonotypes. Certain blood memory CD4+ repertoires from patients and controls had no sequences that matched autoreactive T cell clones. Numbers of sequenced blood memory CD4+ clonotypes were comparable, with averages of some 39,000 in patients and 33,354 in controls. Autoreactive clonotypes were reported to be detected serially in the blood of the same patients and of different patients, but not in the blood of healthy controls.

For TCR Vbeta sequencing, memory CD4+ T cells were sorted ex vivo from the peripheral blood of narcolepsy patients and healthy controls. The receptor's source is a human donor with narcolepsy. Sequencing was performed on CD45RA- memory CD4+ T cells from PBMCs. Interpreted using the paper, the cell subset or site label stands for: memory T cells sorted ex vivo from peripheral blood. The V and J genes are TRBV7-6 and TRBJ1-1; the D segment could be TRBD1, given 6 matching bases. This receptor carries the CDR3 CASSWIRGSGNTEAFF. The DNA is TGTGCCAGCAGCTGGATTAGGGGGAGTGGGAACACTGAAGCTTTCTTT.